A selection of T cell receptor beta chains follows, all from one sample in a study of T cells after yellow fever vaccination. TCRdb reprocessed the 5' RACE reads with MiXCR, giving one entry per CDR3 protein. The profile shows 400,000 to 450,000 distinct CDR3 sequences, around 20% of them singletons. Source: PBMCs, taken before the yellow fever booster vaccination. The receptors were sampled from a man younger than 35 who received the YFV17D yellow fever vaccine. Each CDR3 is given with its conserved first and last residue. The order of the fields is clone size, D gene, J gene, V gene, CDR3 protein, CDR3 DNA. A D gene is named only where the DNA matches it firmly. The size entry is marked missing in some rows and otherwise reads once, few, many or a size class.

abundance: -; d_gene: -; j_gene: TRBJ1-2; v_gene: TRBV5-1; CDR3aa: CASSLEGEDYGYTF; CDR3nt: TGCGCCAGCAGCTTGGAGGGGGAAGACTATGGCTACACCTTC
abundance: few; d_gene: -; j_gene: TRBJ1-1; v_gene: TRBV28; CDR3aa: CASGTGTVDEAFF; CDR3nt: TGTGCCAGCGGGACTGGGACGGTGGATGAAGCTTTCTTT
abundance: many; d_gene: -; j_gene: TRBJ2-7; v_gene: TRBV20-1; CDR3aa: CSARGNGVYEQYF; CDR3nt: TGCAGTGCTAGAGGGAATGGAGTCTACGAGCAGTACTTC
abundance: few; d_gene: -; j_gene: TRBJ1-5; v_gene: TRBV21-1; CDR3aa: CASKGAGQPQHF; CDR3nt: TGTGCCTCCAAAGGGGCAGGGCAGCCCCAGCATTTT
abundance: many; d_gene: -; j_gene: TRBJ2-5; v_gene: TRBV12-3/TRBV12-4; CDR3aa: CASSLRSGYQETQYF; CDR3nt: TGTGCCAGCAGTTTAAGGTCAGGGTACCAAGAGACCCAGTACTTC
abundance: few; d_gene: -; j_gene: TRBJ2-2; v_gene: TRBV6-2/TRBV6-3; CDR3aa: CASTYSLRTGELFF; CDR3nt: TGTGCCAGCACCTACTCTCTGCGGACCGGGGAGCTGTTTTTT
abundance: few; d_gene: -; j_gene: TRBJ2-2; v_gene: TRBV7-9; CDR3aa: CASSPGTGGAITGELFF; CDR3nt: TGTGCCAGCAGCCCGGGGACGGGGGGCGCGATCACCGGGGAGCTGTTTTTT
abundance: few; d_gene: -; j_gene: TRBJ1-6; v_gene: TRBV7-9; CDR3aa: CASSYGQGIVSPLHF; CDR3nt: TGTGCCAGCAGCTACGGTCAGGGAATCGTTTCACCCCTCCACTTT
abundance: few; d_gene: -; j_gene: TRBJ1-4; v_gene: TRBV12-3/TRBV12-4; CDR3aa: CASSVTVGNEKLFF; CDR3nt: TGTGCCAGCAGTGTGACGGTGGGGAATGAAAAACTGTTTTTT
abundance: -; d_gene: TRBD1; j_gene: TRBJ1-5; v_gene: TRBV24-1; CDR3aa: CATGDRGDQPQHF; CDR3nt: TGTGCCACCGGGGACAGGGGCGATCAGCCCCAGCATTTT
abundance: -; d_gene: -; j_gene: TRBJ1-2; v_gene: TRBV5-1; CDR3aa: CASSLGWERYGYTF; CDR3nt: TGCGCCAGCAGCTTGGGATGGGAGCGCTATGGCTACACCTTC
abundance: few; d_gene: -; j_gene: TRBJ1-5; v_gene: TRBV12-3/TRBV12-4; CDR3aa: CASSLERRAGLNQPQHF; CDR3nt: TGTGCCAGCAGTTTAGAGAGGCGGGCAGGCCTTAATCAGCCCCAGCATTTT
abundance: once; d_gene: TRBD1; j_gene: TRBJ2-1; v_gene: TRBV7-9; CDR3aa: CASSPARTGGLNEQFF; CDR3nt: TGTGCCAGCAGCCCGGCCCGGACAGGGGGCTTAAATGAGCAGTTCTTC
abundance: -; d_gene: TRBD1; j_gene: TRBJ2-7; v_gene: TRBV11-3; CDR3aa: CASSLGAGEQGAYEQYF; CDR3nt: TGTGCCAGCAGCTTAGGCGCTGGGGAGCAGGGGGCCTACGAGCAGTACTTC
abundance: few; d_gene: TRBD2; j_gene: TRBJ2-1; v_gene: TRBV3-1; CDR3aa: CASSQDRTSGGHEQFF; CDR3nt: TGTGCCAGCAGCCAAGACCGGACTAGCGGGGGGCATGAGCAGTTCTTC
abundance: many; d_gene: -; j_gene: TRBJ2-6; v_gene: TRBV7-2; CDR3aa: CASSLAYLRSGANVLTF; CDR3nt: TGTGCCAGCAGCTTAGCGTATTTGAGGTCTGGGGCCAACGTCCTGACTTTC
abundance: -; d_gene: -; j_gene: TRBJ2-2; v_gene: TRBV20-1; CDR3aa: CSASVPIGNTGELFF; CDR3nt: TGCAGTGCTAGTGTCCCGATTGGGAACACCGGGGAGCTGTTTTTT
abundance: few; d_gene: -; j_gene: TRBJ2-7; v_gene: TRBV6-2/TRBV6-3; CDR3aa: CASSYAAAYEQYF; CDR3nt: TGTGCCAGCAGTTACGCGGCAGCCTACGAGCAGTACTTC
abundance: -; d_gene: -; j_gene: TRBJ1-1; v_gene: TRBV6-5; CDR3aa: CASSYSRGLHTEAFF; CDR3nt: TGTGCCAGCAGTTACTCGCGGGGTCTTCACACTGAAGCTTTCTTT
abundance: -; d_gene: -; j_gene: TRBJ1-4; v_gene: TRBV5-1; CDR3aa: CASSLRSGNEKLFF; CDR3nt: TGCGCCAGCAGCTTAAGGTCCGGTAATGAAAAACTGTTTTTT
abundance: few; d_gene: TRBD2; j_gene: TRBJ2-2; v_gene: TRBV6-2/TRBV6-3; CDR3aa: CASSQRLAGGPGELFF; CDR3nt: TGTGCCAGCAGTCAGCGACTAGCGGGGGGGCCCGGGGAGCTGTTTTTT
abundance: few; d_gene: -; j_gene: TRBJ1-1; v_gene: TRBV10-3; CDR3aa: CAIRTGTGVDTEAFF; CDR3nt: TGTGCCATCAGAACCGGGACGGGCGTGGATACTGAAGCTTTCTTT
abundance: -; d_gene: TRBD1; j_gene: TRBJ1-2; v_gene: TRBV20-1; CDR3aa: CSARKIRQGRSGYTF; CDR3nt: TGCAGTGCTAGGAAGATCAGACAGGGAAGGTCTGGCTACACCTTC
abundance: few; d_gene: TRBD2; j_gene: TRBJ2-3; v_gene: TRBV7-2; CDR3aa: CASSLDRGGADTQYF; CDR3nt: TGTGCCAGCAGCTTAGATCGCGGGGGAGCAGATACGCAGTATTTT
abundance: few; d_gene: TRBD1; j_gene: TRBJ2-4; v_gene: TRBV7-9; CDR3aa: CASSSTGGAGNIQYF; CDR3nt: TGTGCCAGCAGCTCCACAGGGGGCGCGGGAAACATTCAGTACTTC
abundance: -; d_gene: -; j_gene: TRBJ2-5; v_gene: TRBV4-2; CDR3aa: CASSQIRGSGQETQYF; CDR3nt: TGTGCCAGCAGCCAAATCCGAGGTAGTGGGCAAGAGACCCAGTACTTC
abundance: -; d_gene: TRBD1; j_gene: TRBJ1-5; v_gene: TRBV7-2; CDR3aa: CASTQGGRQPQHF; CDR3nt: TGTGCCAGCACACAGGGGGGGCGTCAGCCCCAGCATTTT
abundance: few; d_gene: -; j_gene: TRBJ1-1; v_gene: TRBV7-9; CDR3aa: CASNLGGTEAFF; CDR3nt: TGTGCCAGCAACTTGGGTGGGACTGAAGCTTTCTTT
abundance: -; d_gene: TRBD1; j_gene: TRBJ2-1; v_gene: TRBV5-1; CDR3aa: CASSAGTGIDEQFF; CDR3nt: TGCGCCAGCAGCGCCGGGACAGGCATCGATGAGCAGTTCTTC
abundance: -; d_gene: TRBD1; j_gene: TRBJ1-1; v_gene: TRBV6-2/TRBV6-3; CDR3aa: CASKAQGEHTEAFF; CDR3nt: TGTGCCAGCAAGGCGCAGGGGGAACACACTGAAGCTTTCTTT
abundance: -; d_gene: TRBD1; j_gene: TRBJ1-5; v_gene: TRBV27; CDR3aa: CASSTLDRVGNQPQHF; CDR3nt: TGTGCCAGCAGTACCTTGGACAGGGTTGGCAATCAGCCCCAGCATTTT
abundance: few; d_gene: -; j_gene: TRBJ2-2; v_gene: TRBV7-6; CDR3aa: CASSLLVQEVAGELFF; CDR3nt: TGTGCCAGCAGCTTATTAGTACAGGAGGTTGCCGGGGAGCTGTTTTTT
abundance: -; d_gene: TRBD1; j_gene: TRBJ1-5; v_gene: TRBV20-1; CDR3aa: CSAAQGDQPQHF; CDR3nt: TGCAGTGCGGCACAGGGGGATCAGCCCCAGCATTTT
abundance: -; d_gene: -; j_gene: TRBJ2-7; v_gene: TRBV4-2; CDR3aa: CASSHHRSSYEQYF; CDR3nt: TGTGCCAGCAGCCATCATCGGAGCTCCTACGAGCAGTACTTC
abundance: -; d_gene: -; j_gene: TRBJ2-3; v_gene: TRBV20-1; CDR3aa: CSARVSDTQYF; CDR3nt: TGCAGTGCTAGAGTGTCTGATACGCAGTATTTT
abundance: once; d_gene: -; j_gene: TRBJ2-2; v_gene: TRBV5-1; CDR3aa: CASSLEPTTNTGELFF; CDR3nt: TGCGCCAGCAGCTTAGAACCGACAACGAACACCGGGGAGCTGTTTTTT
abundance: few; d_gene: -; j_gene: TRBJ2-4; v_gene: TRBV6-5; CDR3aa: CASSRRRGNIQYF; CDR3nt: TGTGCCAGCAGCAGGCGACGGGGAAACATTCAGTACTTC
abundance: -; d_gene: TRBD1; j_gene: TRBJ2-2; v_gene: TRBV4-1; CDR3aa: CASSLSGQGNTGELFF; CDR3nt: TGCGCCAGCAGCCTCTCGGGACAGGGAAACACCGGGGAGCTGTTTTTT
abundance: -; d_gene: TRBD2; j_gene: TRBJ2-1; v_gene: TRBV7-3; CDR3aa: CASSLLAGVNEQFF; CDR3nt: TGTGCCAGCAGCTTGCTAGCGGGGGTCAATGAGCAGTTCTTC
abundance: few; d_gene: -; j_gene: TRBJ1-5; v_gene: TRBV28; CDR3aa: CASSPDLGGPRDQPQHF; CDR3nt: TGTGCCAGCAGCCCCGACCTGGGGGGTCCTCGGGATCAGCCCCAGCATTTT
abundance: -; d_gene: -; j_gene: TRBJ1-5; v_gene: TRBV5-1; CDR3aa: CASSPDSGVGQPQHF; CDR3nt: TGCGCCAGCAGCCCGGACAGCGGGGTAGGTCAGCCCCAGCATTTT
abundance: few; d_gene: TRBD1; j_gene: TRBJ2-2; v_gene: TRBV28; CDR3aa: CASSTRTGSTGELFF; CDR3nt: TGTGCCAGCAGCACCAGGACAGGGAGCACCGGGGAGCTGTTTTTT
abundance: once; d_gene: -; j_gene: TRBJ1-4; v_gene: TRBV7-6; CDR3aa: CASSRSVSGAQYEKLFF; CDR3nt: TGTGCCAGCAGCCGGAGTGTGTCGGGGGCGCAGTATGAAAAACTGTTTTTT
abundance: once; d_gene: -; j_gene: TRBJ2-3; v_gene: TRBV3-1; CDR3aa: CASSQDRPGADTQYF; CDR3nt: TGTGCCAGCAGCCAAGATAGGCCGGGCGCGGATACGCAGTATTTT
abundance: few; d_gene: -; j_gene: TRBJ2-3; v_gene: TRBV5-1; CDR3aa: CASSSGPYTDTQYF; CDR3nt: TGCGCCAGCAGCTCCGGCCCGTACACAGATACGCAGTATTTT
abundance: -; d_gene: TRBD2; j_gene: TRBJ2-3; v_gene: TRBV24-1; CDR3aa: CATSDPRGDPTDTQYF; CDR3nt: TGTGCCACCAGTGATCCGCGGGGGGACCCCACAGATACGCAGTATTTT
abundance: -; d_gene: -; j_gene: TRBJ1-4; v_gene: TRBV7-8; CDR3aa: CASSPSAANEKLFF; CDR3nt: TGTGCCAGCAGCCCTTCAGCGGCTAATGAAAAACTGTTTTTT
abundance: few; d_gene: -; j_gene: TRBJ1-1; v_gene: TRBV6-1; CDR3aa: CASRLRGGEAFF; CDR3nt: TGTGCCAGCAGGCTCCGGGGGGGTGAAGCTTTCTTT
abundance: few; d_gene: -; j_gene: TRBJ1-3; v_gene: TRBV11-3; CDR3aa: CASSVSWNSGNTIYF; CDR3nt: TGTGCCAGCAGCGTATCCTGGAACTCTGGAAACACCATATATTTT
abundance: few; d_gene: -; j_gene: TRBJ2-1; v_gene: TRBV4-2; CDR3aa: CASSQRRSGYGEISNEQFF; CDR3nt: TGTGCCAGCAGCCAACGCAGATCGGGTTATGGGGAAATAAGTAATGAGCAGTTCTTC
abundance: -; d_gene: -; j_gene: TRBJ2-1; v_gene: TRBV6-5; CDR3aa: CASSYAGPYEQFF; CDR3nt: TGTGCCAGCAGTTACGCCGGTCCCTATGAGCAGTTCTTC
abundance: few; d_gene: -; j_gene: TRBJ1-5; v_gene: TRBV6-5; CDR3aa: CASRRSGNSNQPQHF; CDR3nt: TGTGCCAGCAGGCGGTCGGGGAACAGCAATCAGCCCCAGCATTTT
abundance: -; d_gene: TRBD1; j_gene: TRBJ1-1; v_gene: TRBV20-1; CDR3aa: CSARKGQRNTEAFF; CDR3nt: TGCAGTGCTAGAAAGGGACAGAGAAACACTGAAGCTTTCTTT
abundance: -; d_gene: -; j_gene: TRBJ2-2; v_gene: TRBV5-1; CDR3aa: CASSLLRGSNTGELFF; CDR3nt: TGCGCCAGCAGCTTGTTAAGGGGCTCGAACACCGGGGAGCTGTTTTTT
abundance: -; d_gene: -; j_gene: TRBJ2-5; v_gene: TRBV7-9; CDR3aa: CASTHSPPWETLYF; CDR3nt: TGTGCCAGCACCCATTCCCCCCCCTGGGAGACCCTGTACTTC
abundance: many; d_gene: -; j_gene: TRBJ2-5; v_gene: TRBV29-1; CDR3aa: CSVGLQETQYF; CDR3nt: TGCAGCGTTGGTCTACAAGAGACCCAGTACTTC
abundance: few; d_gene: -; j_gene: TRBJ1-6; v_gene: TRBV6-5; CDR3aa: CASKPGPNSPLHF; CDR3nt: TGTGCCAGCAAACCGGGGCCGAATTCACCCCTCCACTTT
abundance: once; d_gene: -; j_gene: TRBJ1-1; v_gene: TRBV7-9; CDR3aa: CASSQDRPEAFF; CDR3nt: TGTGCCAGCAGCCAAGACAGGCCTGAAGCTTTCTTT
abundance: few; d_gene: -; j_gene: TRBJ2-3; v_gene: TRBV5-1; CDR3aa: CASSLETGASTDTQYF; CDR3nt: TGCGCCAGCAGCTTGGAAACCGGAGCTAGCACAGATACGCAGTATTTT